This record concerns one T cell receptor (beta chain) sequence. Its antigen is undetermined. The data originate from a study of memory CD4+ T cells and cytomegalovirus serostatus. Study-level information: Healthy Belgian adult donors included roughly nine CMV-positive and approximately 25 CMV-negative people.

In the authors' workflow: Out-of-frame sequences were removed, leaving 2,204,828 distinct TCRbeta sequences. Using immunoSEQ multiplex PCR, the repertoire was profiled, and TCRdb retains in-frame clones only, with some absent. V, J and clone size reflect that table, while D and trimming were determined from the DNA. The sample has around 57,000 clones, about 78% seen once. Trimming removed 3 bases at V and 6 bases at J, with 14 bases between. Germline V lookup: CDR1 SEHNR, CDR2 FQNEAQ (reference sequence). The length of the CDR3 is 15 residues. Single viable CD3+CD4+CD8-CD45RO+ cells were sorted as the memory CD4+ T cells. Positive selection with CD4 microbeads enriched total CD4+ T cells. Findings and caveats of the study: CD4+ memory repertoires contained about 40% of the roughly 160 reported CMV TCRbeta sequences.

Sequenced material: memory CD4+ T cells from blood. The chain uses TRBV7-9 and TRBJ2-2, with D unresolved. The origin of this receptor is an adult in good health and CMV-seronegative. Some clones in this sample may be carry-over from other donors' samples. The CDR3 loop is CASSFEAGVAGELFF. CDR3 DNA sequence: TGTGCCAGCAGCTTTGAAGCTGGGGTGGCCGGGGAGCTGTTTTTT.